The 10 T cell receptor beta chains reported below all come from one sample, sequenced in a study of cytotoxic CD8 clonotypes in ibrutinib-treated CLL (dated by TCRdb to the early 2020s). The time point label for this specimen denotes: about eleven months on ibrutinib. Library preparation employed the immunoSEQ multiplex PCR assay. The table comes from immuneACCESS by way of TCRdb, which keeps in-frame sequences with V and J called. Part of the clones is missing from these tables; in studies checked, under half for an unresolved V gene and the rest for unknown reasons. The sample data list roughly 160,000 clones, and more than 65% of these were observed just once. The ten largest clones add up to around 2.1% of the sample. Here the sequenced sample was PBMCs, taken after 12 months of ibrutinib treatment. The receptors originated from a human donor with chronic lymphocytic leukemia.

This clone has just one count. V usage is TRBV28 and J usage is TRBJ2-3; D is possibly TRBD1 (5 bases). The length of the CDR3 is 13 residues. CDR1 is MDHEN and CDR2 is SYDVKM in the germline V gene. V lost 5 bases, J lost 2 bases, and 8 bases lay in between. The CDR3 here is CASSGALTDTQYF. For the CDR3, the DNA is TGTGCCAGCAGTGGGGCGCTCACAGATACGCAGTATTTT.

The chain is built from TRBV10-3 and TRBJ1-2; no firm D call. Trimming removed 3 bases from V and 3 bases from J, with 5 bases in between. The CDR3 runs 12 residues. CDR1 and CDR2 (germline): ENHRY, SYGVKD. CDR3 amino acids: CAISDGDYGYTF. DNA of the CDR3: TGTGCCATCAGTGACGGGGACTATGGCTACACCTTC.

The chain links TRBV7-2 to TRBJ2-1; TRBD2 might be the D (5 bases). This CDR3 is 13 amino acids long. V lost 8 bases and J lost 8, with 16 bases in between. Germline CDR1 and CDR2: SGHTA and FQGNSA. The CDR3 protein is CASPPPGKYEQFF. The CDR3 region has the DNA TGTGCCAGCCCCCCACCGGGGAAATATGAGCAGTTCTTC. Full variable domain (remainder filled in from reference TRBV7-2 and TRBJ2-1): GAGVSQSPSNKVTEKGKDVELRCDPISGHTALYWYRQSLGQGLEFLIYFQGNSAPDKSGLPSDRFSAERTGGSVSTLTIQRTQQEDSAVYLCASPPPGKYEQFFGPGTRLTVL.

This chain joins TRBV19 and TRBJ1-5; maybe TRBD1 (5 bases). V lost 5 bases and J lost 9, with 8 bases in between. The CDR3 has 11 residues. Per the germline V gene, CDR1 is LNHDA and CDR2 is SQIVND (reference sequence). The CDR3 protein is CASSRDGPQHF. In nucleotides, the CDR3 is TGTGCCAGTAGTCGGGACGGGCCCCAGCATTTT.

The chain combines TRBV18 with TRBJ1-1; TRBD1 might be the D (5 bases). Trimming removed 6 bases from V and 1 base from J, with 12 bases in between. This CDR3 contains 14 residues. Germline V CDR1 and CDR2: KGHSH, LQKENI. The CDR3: CASSISTENTEAFF. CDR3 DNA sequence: TGTGCCAGCTCTATCTCGACAGAGAACACTGAAGCTTTCTTT.

The CDR3 here is CASSLGTGAGGYTF. The CDR3, as DNA: TGTGCCAGCAGCTTAGGCACAGGGGCTGGTGGCTACACCTTC. This chain connects TRBV7-2 to TRBJ1-2; TRBD1 matches 7 bases. V dropped 1 base and J dropped 7; count of bases not matched to a gene: 6. In germline, CDR1 is SGHTA, CDR2 FQGNSA. CDR3 size: 14 residues.

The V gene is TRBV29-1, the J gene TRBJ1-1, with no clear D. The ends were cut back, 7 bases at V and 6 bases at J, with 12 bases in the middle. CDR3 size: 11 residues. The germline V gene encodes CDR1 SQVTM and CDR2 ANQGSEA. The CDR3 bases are TGCAGCGCCCGAGCGGAGTCTGAAGCTTTCTTT. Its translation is CSARAESEAFF.

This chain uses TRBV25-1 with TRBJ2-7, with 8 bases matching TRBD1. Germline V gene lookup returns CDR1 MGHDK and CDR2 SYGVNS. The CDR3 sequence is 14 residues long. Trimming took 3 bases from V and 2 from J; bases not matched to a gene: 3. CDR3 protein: CASSEGQATYEQYF. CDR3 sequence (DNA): TGTGCCAGCAGTGAGGGACAGGCCACCTACGAGCAGTACTTC.

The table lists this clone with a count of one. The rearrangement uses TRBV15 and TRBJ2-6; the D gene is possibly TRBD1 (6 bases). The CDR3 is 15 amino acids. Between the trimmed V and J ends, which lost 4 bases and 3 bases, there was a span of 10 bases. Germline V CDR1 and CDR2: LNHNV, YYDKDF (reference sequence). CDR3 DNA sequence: TGTGCCACCAGCACGGACAGAAATGGGGCCAACGTCCTGACTTTC. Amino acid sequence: CATSTDRNGANVLTF.

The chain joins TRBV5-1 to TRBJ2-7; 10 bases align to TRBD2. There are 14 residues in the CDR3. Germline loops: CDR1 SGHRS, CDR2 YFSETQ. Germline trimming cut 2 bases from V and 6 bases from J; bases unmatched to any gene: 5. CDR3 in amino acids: CASSLAGGPGEQYF. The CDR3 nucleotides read TGCGCCAGCAGCTTAGCGGGAGGGCCCGGCGAGCAGTACTTC.